This record concerns one TCR beta chain sequence. Its antigen is currently unknown. The sample belongs to a study of shared clonotypes between healthy human individuals. Notes on the study in general: Sharing of clonotypes among donors was expected to vary with sequencing depth.

Each subset's genomic DNA was split evenly across several immunoSEQ plates. Here immunoSEQ multiplex PCR was the method, and the copy in TCRdb shows in-frame clones only, minus some. This table holds approximately 510,000 clones, about four fifths found once. CDR1 and CDR2 (germline): LNHDA, SQIVND (reference sequence). CDR3 length equals 14 residues. V lost 3 bases and J 12 bases, leaving 18 bases between the germline ends. The TCR sequence derives from a woman aged 40-49 years in good health. Some clones in this sample may be carry-over from other donors' samples. Sequenced input: PBMCs. The V call is TRBV19, the J call TRBJ2-1, with TRBD2 as a possible D gene (5 bases). The CDR3 loop reads CASSMGQVLSGQFF. As DNA, the CDR3 is TGTGCCAGTAGTATGGGTCAGGTCTTGAGCGGGCAGTTCTTC.